The T cell receptor beta chain under discussion was sequenced for a study of monozygotic twins with inflammatory bowel disease (dated by TCRdb to between 2018 and 2021). Notes on the research overall: The complete study included roughly 30 monozygotic twin pairs: 19 IBD-discordant Danish pairs and nine German pairs, of which four were IBD-concordant and five were IBD-discordant. Each individual had, on average, about 151 000 unique TCRalpha sequences and 181 000 unique TCRbeta sequences available for analysis. Disease-associated traits were sought mainly through comparisons between IBD patients and their genetically identical healthy co-twins within discordant pairs. Study-level results and caveats: A decrease in TCRbeta repertoire diversity, as measured by inverse Simpson index, was observed in IBD patients compared with their healthy co-twins. Because patients received different immunosuppressive treatments, the repertoires may have picked up extra background noise and variability between individuals. Fewer clonotypes were shared with other individuals by IBD patients than by healthy twins, most markedly in patients showing signs of disease activity. Repertoire similarity did not differ between concordant and discordant twins, which could be due to limited statistical power. Distinction between different T cell subtypes could not be achieved in the analysis. No single strong signal or clonotype linked to IBD turned up in the results, so the idea that one exists was not supported.

Taken from cysteine to phenylalanine, the CDR3 has 15 residues. The entry carries no DNA sequence. Worth noting for this clonotype: The antigen it recognizes is unknown.

Library construction relied on 5' RACE. Each TCR library was prepared from 3,000 to 4,500 ng of total RNA. For each sample, cDNA synthesis with SMARTScribe reverse transcriptase was split into eight separate reactions. During cDNA synthesis, template switching was used to introduce unique molecular identifiers that contained a 6-nucleotide sample barcode. TCRalpha and TCRbeta cDNA was amplified in two nested PCRs of approximately 17 and 9 cycles, and bead purification was carried out after each PCR. Before amplification, the cDNA was treated with uracil DNA-glycosylase and purified using the QIAquick PCR purification kit. The second PCR was the step at which Illumina TruSeq-compatible adapters and sample-specific barcodes were added. Library quality and concentration were assessed using TapeStation and Qubit, and approximately 5 ng of each library was pooled. The pooled libraries were sequenced with 2 x 100 bp reads and custom sequencing primers on an Illumina HiSeq2500 single-index Rapid Run. Per the source publication's procedure: UMI-based consensus assembly with MiGEC version 1.2.6 was used to correct PCR and sequencing errors. MiXCR version 2.1.1 was used for V(D)J alignment, clonotype assembly and CDR3 extraction. To normalise gene usage, clonotype sharing and MAIT/NKT TCR abundance, the top 1000, 10 000 and 20 000 clonotypes in each sample were analysed. Diversity was computed as the inverse Simpson index with the vegan R package after downsampling to 27 000 UMIs. Paired Mann-Whitney U tests were applied to discordant twin pairs, and Benjamini-Hochberg correction was used for multiple testing. TCRdb reprocessed the reads; each CDR3 protein sequence makes one entry, and DNA is unavailable. TCRdb's processing, not the study's, gives the V and J calls here. The table for this sample shows some 99,000 distinct CDR3 sequences. Of the sample, over 10% falls within the top ten clones.

From each donor, a roughly 2.5 ml peripheral blood sample was drawn into PAXgene tubes and stored at -80 degrees C. Without any T cell sorting, total RNA was extracted from whole blood using the PAXgene blood miRNA kit on an automated QIAcube. Peripheral blood from monozygotic twin pairs concordant or discordant for inflammatory bowel disease was subjected to deep TCRalpha and TCRbeta repertoire profiling with unique molecular barcoding. Smoking habits were recorded for all twin pairs, and each individual was classified as a current, former or never smoker. The TCR comes from a human donor with ulcerative colitis or Crohn's disease, or a healthy co-twin of an affected twin (not recorded which). The sample was blood. The chain links TRBV12-3 or TRBV12-4 with TRBJ1-2; the TRBD1 assignment by TCRdb is unverifiable without DNA. This receptor carries the CDR3 CASSSSDSRDYGYTF.